These 13 T cell receptor beta chains share one sample of origin, sequenced in a study of identifying expanded T cells in peripheral blood. Profiling relied on immunoSEQ multiplex PCR, and the TCRdb table lists in-frame clones only, not all of them. The table lists about 100,000 clones, around nine tenths of them singletons. The sequenced material came from blood. The receptors shown here come from a person between 18 and 69 years old in good health.

V is TRBV2 and J is TRBJ2-4; 9 nucleotides match TRBD2. The CDR3 is 18 residues long. Germline lookup yields CDR1 SNHLY and CDR2 FYNNEI. V shed 4 bases, J shed 7 bases, and the junction held 17 bases outside the gene matches. The CDR3 nucleotides read TGTGCCAGCAGTGGTGGGCTAGCGGGAACGGCTAGGCGGAACATTCAGTACTTC. As protein: CASSGGLAGTARRNIQYF.

Only one count was recorded for this clone. CDR3 sequence: CATSLGDGGNNGGYTF. The CDR3 DNA follows: TGTGCCACCAGCTTGGGGGACGGCGGCAATAATGGTGGCTACACCTTC. The V and J genes are TRBV15 and TRBJ1-2; maybe TRBD1 (5 bases). The germline V gene has CDR1 LNHNV and CDR2 YYDKDF (reference sequence). The CDR3 length is 16 residues. Trimming removed 5 bases at V and 7 bases at J, with 23 bases between.

This clone was recorded once. The chain has TRBV5-1 and TRBJ1-2; D gene ambiguous. V lost 0 bases and J lost 4, with 10 bases in between. Germline CDR1 and CDR2: SGHRS and YFSETQ. CDR3 size: 14 residues. The CDR3: CASSLGELGYGYTF. CDR3 nucleotide sequence: TGCGCCAGCAGCTTGGGGGAACTGGGCTATGGCTACACCTTC.

J is TRBJ2-1 and V is TRBV7-9; 8 bases agree with TRBD2. CDR3 length: 15 residues. V gave up 5 bases and J gave up 8 bases; unmatched junction bases: 11. The germline CDR1 and CDR2 sequences are SEHNR and FQNEAQ (reference sequence). The chain's CDR3 is CASSLTSGLRDEQFF. The CDR3 region has the DNA TGTGCCAGCAGCCTAACTAGCGGCCTACGGGATGAGCAGTTCTTC. The entire variable domain, with the rest obtained from reference TRBV7-9 and TRBJ2-1, is as follows: DTGVSQNPRHKITKRGQNVTFRCDPISEHNRLYWYRQTLGQGPEFLTYFQNEAQLEKSRLLSDRFSAERPKGSFSTLEIQRTEQGDSAMYLCASSLTSGLRDEQFFGPGTRLTVL.

This clone was counted only a few times. This chain joins TRBV18 and TRBJ2-2, with 9 bases that match TRBD1. CDR3 length: 15 residues. Germline CDR1 reads KGHSH; CDR2 reads LQKENI. Trimming at V came to 4 bases and at J to 4 bases, leaving 4 bases not matched to a gene. This CDR3 reads CASSQGQGGTGELFF. CDR3 nucleotides: TGTGCCAGCTCACAGGGACAGGGCGGCACCGGGGAGCTGTTTTTT.

The chain links TRBV25-1 to TRBJ2-5, with 9 bases that match TRBD2. The CDR3 is 16 residues long. Trimming at V came to 1 base and at J to 5 bases, leaving 8 bases not matched to a gene. The germline CDR1 and CDR2 sequences are MGHDK and SYGVNS. The CDR3 loop is CASSELGGGARETQYF. Here the CDR3 DNA reads TGTGCCAGCAGTGAATTAGGCGGGGGGGCTCGTGAGACCCAGTACTTC.

The count of this clone is one. The CDR3 bases are TGTGCCAGTAGGTCAGGGTCTGGGGCCAACGTCCTGACTTTC. Protein product: CASRSGSGANVLTF. The V and J genes are TRBV19 and TRBJ2-6; the D gene is possibly TRBD1 (5 bases). Looked up from germline, CDR1 is LNHDA and CDR2 is SQIVND (reference sequence). The V end lost 6 bases, the J end lost 1 base, and 7 bases lay between the germline ends. The CDR3 runs 14 residues.

V is TRBV5-6 and J is TRBJ2-3, with a tentative D call TRBD2 (6 bases). Germline V CDR1 and CDR2: SGHDT, YYEEEE. The CDR3 extends over 15 amino acids. Trimming took 3 bases from V and 2 from J, leaving 13 bases between them. The CDR3 bases are TGTGCCAGCAGCTCGGGACTCATCCACACAGATACGCAGTATTTT. The encoded protein is CASSSGLIHTDTQYF.

This clone came up once. The genes are TRBV19 and TRBJ2-6; 9 bases are shared with TRBD1. Germline loops: CDR1 LNHDA, CDR2 SQIVND (reference sequence). The V gene end was trimmed by 3 bases and the J gene end by 1 base; junction bases not matched to a gene: 10. This CDR3 comprises 19 residues. The CDR3 DNA sequence: TGTGCCAGTAGTATTGCGACAGGGGGAGCGAAATCTGGGGCCAACGTCCTGACTTTC. Translating it yields CASSIATGGAKSGANVLTF.

The genes are TRBV30 and TRBJ1-2, with D unresolved. Germline assignment: CDR1 GTSNPN and CDR2 SVGIG (reference sequence). The germline V and J ends were trimmed by 0 bases and 4 bases, with 9 bases remaining between them. The CDR3 runs to 13 residues. CDR3 bases: TGTGCCTGGAGTGTACGGGGAAGCTATGGCTACACCTTC. This gives the protein CAWSVRGSYGYTF.

This sequence joins TRBV19 and TRBJ2-1; 11 bases fit TRBD2. The CDR3 length is 20 residues. Losses at the gene ends were 4 bases for V and 6 bases for J; bases not matched to a gene: 20. Germline assignment: CDR1 LNHDA and CDR2 SQIVND (reference sequence). The CDR3 DNA follows: TGTGCCAGTAGTAAAAAACCCCTACTAGTCGCTAGCGGGAGGACCAATGAGCAGTTCTTC. It is translated as CASSKKPLLVASGRTNEQFF.

This clone was detected once. The chain couples TRBV18 to TRBJ2-7; tentative D call: TRBD2 (8 bases). Germline V gives CDR1 KGHSH, CDR2 LQKENI. CDR3 length: 16 residues. Trimming cost V 6 bases and J 1 base, with 19 bases left between them. Here the CDR3 DNA reads TGTGCCAGCTCCCAAAGTAGCGGGACAGTTTCCTACGAGCAGTACTTC. This codes for CASSQSSGTVSYEQYF.

The chain joins TRBV4-1 to TRBJ2-1, with TRBD1 identical over 10 bases. J was trimmed by 4 bases and V by 4 bases; bases with no gene match: 7. Germline lookup yields CDR1 MGHRA and CDR2 YSYEKL. This CDR3 has 16 amino acids. CDR3 region: CASSPTGTGDYNEQFF. The CDR3 DNA reads as TGCGCCAGCAGCCCGACCGGGACAGGGGATTACAATGAGCAGTTCTTC.